These 2 T cell receptor beta chains were sequenced from one sample in a study of spatial heterogeneity in lung cancer. Time point reported: sample taken at primary tumor resection. Notes on the study in general: Counts of expanded alpha and beta TCRs within tumors tracked the tumor nonsynonymous mutation count.

For these TCRs, the target antigens are not known. TCRdb re-called the 5' RACE reads through MiXCR, storing one row per CDR3 protein. The repertoire has around 3,100 distinct CDR3 sequences, roughly 12% of them found once; the top ten carry around 9.1%. The sample was lung tumor tissue, taken at surgery. Receptors were obtained from a female donor with early-stage non-small cell lung cancer.

This clonotype is medium-sized (0.01 to 0.1%) in the sample. J is TRBJ2-1 and V is TRBV20-1; D tentatively reads TRBD1 or TRBD2 (5 bases each). This CDR3 region has 16 residues. Trimming pared 2 bases from V and 0 bases from J, leaving 14 bases between. Germline CDR1 is DFQATT and CDR2 is SNEGSKA (reference sequence). Written as DNA, the CDR3 is TGCAGTGCTAGACGCCGGGACGAAAGCTCCTACAATGAGCAGTTCTTC. It codes for CSARRRDESSYNEQFF.

By share, this clonotype ranks as medium-sized. This chain connects TRBV20-1 to TRBJ2-2, with D perhaps TRBD2 (6 bases). This CDR3 is 18 amino acids long. The germline V gene encodes CDR1 DFQATT and CDR2 SNEGSKA (reference sequence). Trimming took off 2 bases at V and 2 bases at J, with 21 bases between the two ends. CDR3 sequence: CSARRLGVGGTNTGELFF. CDR3 DNA: TGCAGTGCTAGAAGGTTGGGCGTTGGGGGGACCAACACCGGGGAGCTGTTTTTT.